This T cell receptor (beta chain) was observed in a study of blood T cell repertoires in COVID-19. In this sample, this clone turned up once. Additional DNA sequences in this sample encode the identical CDR3. The CDR3 has 13 amino acids. V was clipped by 6 bases and J by 3 bases, with 9 bases between them. Looked up from germline, CDR1 is LNHDA and CDR2 is SQIVND (reference sequence). Sequenced by immunoSEQ multiplex PCR; TCRdb stores in-frame clones only, minus some. Among about 220,000 clones listed, over 75% were seen once. Participants were aged about 18 to 100 years, lived in 20 to 25 US areas, and enrolled virtually.

V usage is TRBV19 and J usage is TRBJ1-5, with D possibly matching TRBD1 (6 bases). This sequence originates from an older woman who had recovered from COVID-19. Sequences were obtained from PBMCs or T cells enriched from blood (not recorded which). The CDR3 DNA sequence: TGTGCCAGTAGCACAGGGATCAATCAGCCCCAGCATTTT. Translating gives CASSTGINQPQHF.